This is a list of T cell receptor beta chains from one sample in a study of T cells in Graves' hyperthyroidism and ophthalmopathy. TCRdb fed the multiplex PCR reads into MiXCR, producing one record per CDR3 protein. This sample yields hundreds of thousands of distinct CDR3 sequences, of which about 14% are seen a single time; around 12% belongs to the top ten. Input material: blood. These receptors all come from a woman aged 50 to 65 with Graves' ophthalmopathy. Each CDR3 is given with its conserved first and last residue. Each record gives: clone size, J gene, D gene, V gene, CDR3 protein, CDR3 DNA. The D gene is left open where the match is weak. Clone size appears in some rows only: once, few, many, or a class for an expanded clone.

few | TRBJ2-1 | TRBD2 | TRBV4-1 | CASRNKGGGAYNEQFF | TGCGCCAGCAGAAACAAGGGCGGGGGGGCCTACAATGAGCAGTTCTTC
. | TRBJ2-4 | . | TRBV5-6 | CASSSRGGGNIQYF | TGTGCCAGCAGCTCCAGGGGGGGGGGAAACATTCAGTACTTC
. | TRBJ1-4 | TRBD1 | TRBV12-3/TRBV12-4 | CASSLHFKQGQTNEKLFF | TGTGCCAGCAGTCTCCATTTCAAACAGGGGCAAACTAATGAAAAACTGTTTTTT
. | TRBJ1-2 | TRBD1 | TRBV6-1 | CASRGKLWTGRMEYGYTF | TGTGCCAGCAGGGGGAAACTTTGGACAGGGAGGATGGAATATGGCTACACCTTC
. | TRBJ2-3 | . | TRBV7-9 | CASRGGGGTDTQYF | TGTGCCAGCCGGGGAGGAGGGGGCACAGATACGCAGTATTTT
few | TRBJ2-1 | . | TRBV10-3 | CAISNYENNEQFF | TGTGCCATCAGCAACTACGAAAACAATGAGCAGTTCTTC
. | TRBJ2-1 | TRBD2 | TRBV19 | CASSRAGGALEQFF | TGTGCCAGTAGCCGAGCGGGAGGGGCCCTTGAGCAGTTCTTC
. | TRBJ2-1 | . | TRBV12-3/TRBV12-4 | CASSPAGFNNEQFF | TGTGCCAGCAGCCCTGCGGGTTTCAACAATGAGCAGTTCTTC
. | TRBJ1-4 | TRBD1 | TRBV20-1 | CSARARTGFEKLFF | TGCAGTGCTAGAGCAAGGACAGGGTTTGAAAAACTGTTTTTT
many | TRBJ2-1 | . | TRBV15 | CATSRVDWGEQFF | TGTGCCACCAGCAGAGTGGATTGGGGTGAGCAGTTCTTC
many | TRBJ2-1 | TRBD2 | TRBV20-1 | CSAKRTSGFDNEQFF | TGCAGTGCTAAACGCACTAGCGGATTCGACAATGAGCAGTTCTTC
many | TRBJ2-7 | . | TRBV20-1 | CSARDPTGSSSYEQYF | TGCAGTGCTAGAGATCCGACAGGTTCGAGCTCCTACGAGCAGTACTTC
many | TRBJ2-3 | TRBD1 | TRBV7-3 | CASSLTDRVSTDTQYF | TGTGCCAGCAGCTTAACCGACAGGGTGAGCACAGATACGCAGTATTTT
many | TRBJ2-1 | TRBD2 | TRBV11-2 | CASSLGTSGRSYNEQFF | TGTGCCAGCAGCTTAGGGACTAGCGGGAGGAGTTACAATGAGCAGTTCTTC
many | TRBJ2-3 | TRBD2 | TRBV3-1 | CASSPRGLASYTQYF | TGTGCCAGCAGCCCCCGGGGACTAGCGTCATATACGCAGTATTTT
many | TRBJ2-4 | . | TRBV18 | CASSPPRDQNIQYF | TGTGCCAGCTCGCCTCCTCGGGACCAAAACATTCAGTACTTC
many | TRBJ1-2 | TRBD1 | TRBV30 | CAWGEGQGLDGYTF | TGTGCCTGGGGGGAAGGACAGGGCCTGGATGGCTACACCTTC
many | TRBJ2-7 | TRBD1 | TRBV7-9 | CASSWTGGSYEQYF | TGTGCCAGCAGCTGGACAGGGGGCAGTTACGAGCAGTACTTC
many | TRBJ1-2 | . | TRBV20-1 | CSAPLGPLYGYTF | TGCAGTGCGCCCTTGGGTCCCCTTTATGGCTACACCTTC
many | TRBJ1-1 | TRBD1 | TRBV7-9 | CASSWEDRGNTEAFF | TGTGCCAGCAGCTGGGAGGACAGGGGCAACACTGAAGCTTTCTTT
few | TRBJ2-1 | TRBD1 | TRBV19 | CASSTTFGTGGYNEQFF | TGTGCCAGTAGTACTACCTTCGGGACAGGGGGGTACAATGAGCAGTTCTTC
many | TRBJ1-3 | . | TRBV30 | CAWSAGQIGNTIYF | TGTGCCTGGAGTGCGGGGCAGATTGGAAACACCATATATTTT
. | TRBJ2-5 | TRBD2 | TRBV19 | CASSTRSGGRRETQYF | TGTGCCAGTAGTACCCGCTCGGGGGGTCGGAGAGAGACCCAGTACTTC
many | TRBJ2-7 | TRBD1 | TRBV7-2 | CASSLGGQTFFYEQYF | TGTGCCAGCAGCTTAGGGGGACAGACATTCTTTTACGAGCAGTACTTC
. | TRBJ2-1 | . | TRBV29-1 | CSTLEGTYTIEQFF | TGCAGCACTTTGGAGGGGACATACACAATCGAGCAGTTCTTC
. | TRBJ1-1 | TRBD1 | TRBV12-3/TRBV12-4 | CASSRQGVGTEAFF | TGTGCCAGCAGCAGACAGGGGGTAGGAACTGAAGCTTTCTTT
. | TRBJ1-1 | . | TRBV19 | CASSIGAVGNTEAFF | TGTGCCAGTAGTATAGGGGCCGTTGGCAACACTGAAGCTTTCTTT
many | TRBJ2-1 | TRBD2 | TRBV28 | CASSPNSGLAGGNEQFF | TGTGCCAGCAGCCCTAACTCCGGACTAGCGGGAGGGAATGAGCAGTTCTTC
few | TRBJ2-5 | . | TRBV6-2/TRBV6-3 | CASSYSRFRNQETQYF | TGTGCCAGCAGTTACTCACGCTTTCGCAACCAAGAGACCCAGTACTTC
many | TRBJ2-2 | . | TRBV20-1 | CSARDLGATGGELFF | TGCAGTGCTAGAGATCTAGGGGCCACCGGCGGGGAGCTGTTTTTT
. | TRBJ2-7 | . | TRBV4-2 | CASSQEPGVPYEQYF | TGTGCCAGCAGCCAAGAACCGGGAGTGCCCTACGAGCAGTACTTC
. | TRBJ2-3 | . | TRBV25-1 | CASSSFLGTDTQYF | TGTGCCAGCAGCTCCTTCCTCGGCACAGATACGCAGTATTTT
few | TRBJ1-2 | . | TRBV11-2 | CASSLSGGDYGYTF | TGTGCCAGCAGCTTATCGGGGGGCGACTATGGCTACACCTTC
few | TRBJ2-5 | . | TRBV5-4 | CASSPRTGFASGSGTQYF | TGTGCCAGCAGCCCCCGGACAGGTTTTGCTAGCGGGTCCGGGACCCAGTACTTC
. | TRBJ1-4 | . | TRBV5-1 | CASSPTASGGSEKLFF | TGCGCCAGCAGCCCGACAGCCTCCGGGGGTAGTGAAAAACTGTTTTTT
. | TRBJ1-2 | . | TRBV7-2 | CASSLDIQLVMGGYTF | TGTGCCAGCAGCTTAGATATCCAGCTTGTGATGGGGGGCTACACCTTC
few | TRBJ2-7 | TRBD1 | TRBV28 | CASSWGDRLEQYF | TGTGCCAGCAGCTGGGGGGACAGGTTAGAGCAGTACTTC
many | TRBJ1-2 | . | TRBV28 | CASSLAASYGYTF | TGTGCCAGCAGTTTAGCCGCAAGCTATGGCTACACCTTC
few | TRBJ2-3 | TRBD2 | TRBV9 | CASSAAGTSIYVDTQYF | TGTGCCAGCAGCGCGGCCGGGACTAGCATTTATGTAGATACGCAGTATTTT
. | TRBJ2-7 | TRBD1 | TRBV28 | CASRGQSSYEQYF | TGTGCCAGCAGGGGACAGAGCTCCTACGAGCAGTACTTC
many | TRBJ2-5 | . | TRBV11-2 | CASSLVGDSEETQYF | TGTGCCAGCAGCTTAGTTGGAGATAGCGAAGAGACCCAGTACTTC
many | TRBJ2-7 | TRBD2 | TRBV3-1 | CASSHRTSGGDEQYF | TGTGCCAGCAGCCATCGGACTAGCGGAGGGGACGAGCAGTACTTC
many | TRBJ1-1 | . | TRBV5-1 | CASRPDGNTEAFF | TGCGCCAGCAGACCTGACGGGAACACTGAAGCTTTCTTT
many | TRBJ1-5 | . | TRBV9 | CASSVGGGNQPQHF | TGTGCCAGCAGCGTTGGGGGGGGCAATCAGCCCCAGCATTTT
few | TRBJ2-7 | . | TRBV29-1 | CSVQGSAYEQYF | TGCAGCGTGCAGGGTTCCGCCTACGAGCAGTACTTC
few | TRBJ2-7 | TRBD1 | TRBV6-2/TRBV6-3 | CASSSGTGGKEQYF | TGTGCCAGCAGCTCCGGGACAGGGGGAAAGGAGCAGTACTTC
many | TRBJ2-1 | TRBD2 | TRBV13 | CATLRGGSGRNEQFF | TGTGCCACCCTCCGAGGCGGGAGCGGTCGGAATGAGCAGTTCTTC
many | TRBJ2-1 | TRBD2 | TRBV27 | CASSTYREGRGEQFF | TGTGCCAGCAGTACCTACCGGGAGGGCCGGGGTGAGCAGTTCTTC
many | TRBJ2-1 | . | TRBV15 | CATSRASRNEQFF | TGTGCCACCAGCAGAGCCTCACGGAATGAGCAGTTCTTC
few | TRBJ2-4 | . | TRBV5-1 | CASSLSAQNIQYF | TGCGCCAGCAGCTTGTCAGCACAAAACATTCAGTACTTC
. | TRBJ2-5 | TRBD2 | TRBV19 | CASSTGTSWETQYF | TGTGCCAGTAGTACCGGGACTAGCTGGGAGACCCAGTACTTC
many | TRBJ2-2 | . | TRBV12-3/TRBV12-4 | CASRDRPTGELFF | TGTGCCAGCAGAGACAGGCCCACCGGGGAGCTGTTTTTT
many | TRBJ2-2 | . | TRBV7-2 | CASSLERGAAGELFF | TGTGCCAGCAGCTTAGAGAGGGGCGCGGCCGGGGAGCTGTTTTTT
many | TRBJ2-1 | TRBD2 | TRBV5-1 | CASSNRTGTSGYNEQFF | TGCGCCAGCAGCAACCGCACGGGGACTAGCGGGTACAATGAGCAGTTCTTC
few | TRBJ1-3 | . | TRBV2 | CASKTSGPGNTIYF | TGTGCCAGCAAGACCTCAGGGCCTGGAAACACCATATATTTT